The following is a T cell receptor beta chain sequence with its context. The antigen is not known. This record comes from a study of OX40 agonist ivuxolimab in advanced cancers. Whole-study context: Every 2 weeks, patients got intravenous ivuxolimab at one of six dose levels (0.01-10 mg/kg). Points from the study as a whole: Clonal expansion from baseline to week 6 occurred in both CD4+ and CD8+ T cells. Patients who responded partially at 0.1-3.0 mg/kg showed clonal expansion ranking among the lowest.

Generated by immunoSEQ multiplex PCR, the TCRdb table keeps only in-frame clones and is missing some. In the table there are approximately 60,000 clones, about 83% of which are singletons. Germline CDR1 and CDR2: SEHNR and FQNEAQ (reference sequence). The CDR3 spans 16 residues. The ends were cut back, 6 bases at V and 0 bases at J, with 16 bases in the middle. This receptor was taken from an adult with an advanced solid tumor such as melanoma, head and neck, liver or kidney cancer. The starting material was CD4+ or CD8+ T cells sorted from blood, obtained in a trial of the OX40 agonist ivuxolimab. This chain connects TRBV7-9 to TRBJ2-3; D is unresolved. For the CDR3, the DNA is TGTGCCAGCAGTCACTCCCTGAGCCCTAGCACAGATACGCAGTATTTT. This gives the protein CASSHSLSPSTDTQYF.